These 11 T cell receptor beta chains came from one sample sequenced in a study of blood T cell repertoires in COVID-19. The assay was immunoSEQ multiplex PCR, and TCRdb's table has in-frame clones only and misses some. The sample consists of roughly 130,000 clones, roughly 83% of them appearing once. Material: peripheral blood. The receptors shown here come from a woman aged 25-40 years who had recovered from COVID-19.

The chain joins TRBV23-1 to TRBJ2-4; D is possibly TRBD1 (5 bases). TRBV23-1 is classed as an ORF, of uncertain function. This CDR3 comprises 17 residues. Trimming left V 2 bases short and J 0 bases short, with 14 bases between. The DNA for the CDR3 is TGCGCCAGCAGTCAAAGTAGACAGAGGCGAGCCAAAAACATTCAGTACTTC. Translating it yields CASSQSRQRRAKNIQYF.

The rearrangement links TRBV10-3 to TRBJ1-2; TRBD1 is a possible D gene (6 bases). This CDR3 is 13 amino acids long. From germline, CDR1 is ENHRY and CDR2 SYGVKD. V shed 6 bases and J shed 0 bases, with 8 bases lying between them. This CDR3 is CAISGQPNYGYTF. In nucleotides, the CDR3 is TGTGCCATCAGCGGACAGCCTAACTATGGCTACACCTTC.

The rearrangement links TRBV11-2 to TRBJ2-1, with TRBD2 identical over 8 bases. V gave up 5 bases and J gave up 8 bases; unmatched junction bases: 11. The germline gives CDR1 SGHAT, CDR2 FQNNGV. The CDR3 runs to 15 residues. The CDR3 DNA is TGTGCCAGCAGCCGGCGGGGGGAGGGCCTCCATGAGCAGTTCTTC. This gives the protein CASSRRGEGLHEQFF.

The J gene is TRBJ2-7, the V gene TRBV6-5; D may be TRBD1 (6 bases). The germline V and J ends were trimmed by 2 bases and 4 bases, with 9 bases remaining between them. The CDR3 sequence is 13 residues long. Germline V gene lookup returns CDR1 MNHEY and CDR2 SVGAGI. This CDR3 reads CASSYTDRYEQYF. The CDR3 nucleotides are TGTGCCAGCAGTTACACGGACAGATACGAGCAGTACTTC.

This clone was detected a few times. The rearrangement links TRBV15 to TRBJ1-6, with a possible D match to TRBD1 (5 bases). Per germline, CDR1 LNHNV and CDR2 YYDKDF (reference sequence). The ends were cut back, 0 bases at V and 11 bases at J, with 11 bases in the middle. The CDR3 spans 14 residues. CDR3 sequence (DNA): TGTGCCACCAGCAGAGATAGGGGTGATCCACCCCTCCACTTT. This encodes CATSRDRGDPPLHF. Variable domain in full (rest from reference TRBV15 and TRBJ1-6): DAMVIQNPRYQVTQFGKPVTLSCSQTLNHNVMYWYQQKSSQAPKLLFHYYDKDFNNEADTPDNFQSRRPNTSFCFLDIRSPGLGDTAMYLCATSRDRGDPPLHFGNGTRLTVT.

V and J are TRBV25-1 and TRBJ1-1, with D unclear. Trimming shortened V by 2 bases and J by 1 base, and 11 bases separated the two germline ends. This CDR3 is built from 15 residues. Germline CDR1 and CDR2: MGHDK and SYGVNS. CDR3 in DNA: TGTGCCAGCAGTGAAGCGGCTCGAGAGAACACTGAAGCTTTCTTT. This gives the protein CASSEAARENTEAFF.

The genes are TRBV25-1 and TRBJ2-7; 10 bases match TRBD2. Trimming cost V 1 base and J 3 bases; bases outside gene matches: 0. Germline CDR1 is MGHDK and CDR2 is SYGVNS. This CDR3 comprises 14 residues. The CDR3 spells CASSESSGSYEQYF. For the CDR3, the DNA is TGTGCCAGCAGTGAATCTAGCGGGAGCTACGAGCAGTACTTC.

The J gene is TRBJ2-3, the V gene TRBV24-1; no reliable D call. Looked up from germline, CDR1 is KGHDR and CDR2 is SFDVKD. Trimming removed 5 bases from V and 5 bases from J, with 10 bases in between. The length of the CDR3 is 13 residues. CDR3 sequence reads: CATSASAGDTQYF. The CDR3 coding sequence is TGTGCCACCAGTGCCTCTGCCGGAGATACGCAGTATTTT.

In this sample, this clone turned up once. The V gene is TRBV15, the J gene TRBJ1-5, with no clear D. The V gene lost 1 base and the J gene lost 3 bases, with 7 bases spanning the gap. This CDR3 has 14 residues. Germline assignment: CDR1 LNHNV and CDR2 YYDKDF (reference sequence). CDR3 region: CATSRGRLNQPQHF. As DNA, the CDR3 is TGTGCCACCAGCAGAGGGAGACTCAATCAGCCCCAGCATTTT. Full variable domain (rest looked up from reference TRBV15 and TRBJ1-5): DAMVIQNPRYQVTQFGKPVTLSCSQTLNHNVMYWYQQKSSQAPKLLFHYYDKDFNNEADTPDNFQSRRPNTSFCFLDIRSPGLGDTAMYLCATSRGRLNQPQHFGDGTRLSIL.

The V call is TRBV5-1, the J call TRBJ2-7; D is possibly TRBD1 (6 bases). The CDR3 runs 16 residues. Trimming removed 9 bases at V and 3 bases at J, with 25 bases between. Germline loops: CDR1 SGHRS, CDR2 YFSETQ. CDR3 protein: CAIELPRQDPLYEQYF. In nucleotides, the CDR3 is TGCGCCATCGAACTCCCGAGACAGGATCCCCTCTACGAGCAGTACTTC.

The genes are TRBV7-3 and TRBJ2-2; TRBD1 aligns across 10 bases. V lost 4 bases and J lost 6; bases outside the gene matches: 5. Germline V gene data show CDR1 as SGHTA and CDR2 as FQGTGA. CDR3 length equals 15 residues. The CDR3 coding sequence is TGTGCCAGCAGCTCCCGGGACAGGGGTTCCGGGGAGCTGTTTTTT. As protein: CASSSRDRGSGELFF.